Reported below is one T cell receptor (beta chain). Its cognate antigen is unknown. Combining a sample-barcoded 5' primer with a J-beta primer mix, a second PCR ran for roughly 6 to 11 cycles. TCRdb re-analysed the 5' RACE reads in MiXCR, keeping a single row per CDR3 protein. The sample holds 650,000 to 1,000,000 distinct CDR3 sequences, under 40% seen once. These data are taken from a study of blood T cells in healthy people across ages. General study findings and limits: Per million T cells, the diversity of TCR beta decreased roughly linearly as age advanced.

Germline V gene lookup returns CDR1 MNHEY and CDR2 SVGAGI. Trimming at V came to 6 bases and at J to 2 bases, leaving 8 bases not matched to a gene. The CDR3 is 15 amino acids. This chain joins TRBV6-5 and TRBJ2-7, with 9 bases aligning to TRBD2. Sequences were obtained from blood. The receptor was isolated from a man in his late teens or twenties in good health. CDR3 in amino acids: CASRAGTSPTYEQYF. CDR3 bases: TGTGCCAGCAGAGCAGGGACTAGCCCAACCTACGAGCAGTACTTC.